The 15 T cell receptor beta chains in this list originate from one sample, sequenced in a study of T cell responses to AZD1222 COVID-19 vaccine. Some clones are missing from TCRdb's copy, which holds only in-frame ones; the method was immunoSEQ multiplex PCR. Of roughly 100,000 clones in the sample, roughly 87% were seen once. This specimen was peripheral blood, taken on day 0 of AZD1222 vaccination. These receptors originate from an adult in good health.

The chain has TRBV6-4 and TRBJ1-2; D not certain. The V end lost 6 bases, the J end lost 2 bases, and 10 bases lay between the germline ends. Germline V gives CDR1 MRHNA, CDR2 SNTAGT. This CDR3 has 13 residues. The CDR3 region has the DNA TGTGCCAGCAGCGAGGACGGGAACTATGGCTACACCTTC. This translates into CASSEDGNYGYTF.

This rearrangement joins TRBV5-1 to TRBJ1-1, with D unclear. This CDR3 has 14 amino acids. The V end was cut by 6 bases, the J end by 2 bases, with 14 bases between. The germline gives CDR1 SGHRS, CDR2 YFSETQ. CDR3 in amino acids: CASKGGPHNTEAFF. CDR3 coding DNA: TGCGCCAGCAAAGGTGGGCCTCACAACACTGAAGCTTTCTTT.

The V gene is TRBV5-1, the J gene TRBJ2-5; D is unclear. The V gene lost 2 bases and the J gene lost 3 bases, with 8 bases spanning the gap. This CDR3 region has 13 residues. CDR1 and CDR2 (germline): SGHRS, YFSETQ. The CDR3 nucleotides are TGCGCCAGCAGCTTTGGTACAGAAGAGACCCAGTACTTC. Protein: CASSFGTEETQYF.

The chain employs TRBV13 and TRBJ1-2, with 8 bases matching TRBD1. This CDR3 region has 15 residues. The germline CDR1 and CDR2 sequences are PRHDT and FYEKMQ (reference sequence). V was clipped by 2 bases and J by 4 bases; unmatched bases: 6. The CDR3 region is CASSLRDRPFYGYTF. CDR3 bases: TGTGCCAGCAGCTTAAGGGACAGGCCCTTCTATGGCTACACCTTC.

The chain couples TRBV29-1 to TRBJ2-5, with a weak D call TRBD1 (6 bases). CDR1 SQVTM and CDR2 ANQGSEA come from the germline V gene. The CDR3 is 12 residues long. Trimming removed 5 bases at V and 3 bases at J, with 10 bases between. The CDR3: CSVRHREETQYF. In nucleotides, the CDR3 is TGCAGCGTTAGGCACAGGGAAGAGACCCAGTACTTC.

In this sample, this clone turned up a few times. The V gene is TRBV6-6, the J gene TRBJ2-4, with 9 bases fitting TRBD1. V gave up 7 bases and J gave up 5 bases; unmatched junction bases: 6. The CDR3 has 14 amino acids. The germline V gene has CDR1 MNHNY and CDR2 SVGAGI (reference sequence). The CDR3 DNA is TGTGCCAGCACCGGGGACAGGGTCGAAAACATTCAGTACTTC. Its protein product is CASTGDRVENIQYF.

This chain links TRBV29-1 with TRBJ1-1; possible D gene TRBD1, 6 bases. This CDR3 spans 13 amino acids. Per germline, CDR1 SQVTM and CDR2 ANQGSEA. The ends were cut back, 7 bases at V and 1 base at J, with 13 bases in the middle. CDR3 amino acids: CSARWGPNTEAFF. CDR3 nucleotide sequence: TGCAGCGCTCGATGGGGGCCGAACACTGAAGCTTTCTTT.

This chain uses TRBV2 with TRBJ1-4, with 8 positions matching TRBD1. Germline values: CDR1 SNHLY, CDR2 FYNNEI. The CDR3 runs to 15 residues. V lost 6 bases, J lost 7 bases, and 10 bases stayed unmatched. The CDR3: CASRRDRGSSEKLFF. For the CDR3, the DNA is TGTGCCAGCAGGAGAGACAGGGGTTCTAGTGAAAAACTGTTTTTT.

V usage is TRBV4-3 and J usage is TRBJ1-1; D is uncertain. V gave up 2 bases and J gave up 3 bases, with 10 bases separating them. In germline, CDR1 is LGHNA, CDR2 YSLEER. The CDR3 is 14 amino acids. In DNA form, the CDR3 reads TGCGCCAGCAGCCAAAAGACCCGTTACACTGAAGCTTTCTTT. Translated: CASSQKTRYTEAFF.

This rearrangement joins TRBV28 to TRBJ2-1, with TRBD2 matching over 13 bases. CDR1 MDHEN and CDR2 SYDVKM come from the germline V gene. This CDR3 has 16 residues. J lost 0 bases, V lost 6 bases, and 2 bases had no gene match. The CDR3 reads CASRGTSGASYNEQFF. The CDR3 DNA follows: TGTGCCAGCAGGGGGACTAGCGGGGCCTCCTACAATGAGCAGTTCTTC.

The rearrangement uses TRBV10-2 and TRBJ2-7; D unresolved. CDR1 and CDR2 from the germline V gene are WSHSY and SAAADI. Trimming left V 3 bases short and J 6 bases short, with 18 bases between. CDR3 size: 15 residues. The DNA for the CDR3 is TGCGCCAGCAGTGACCCGGGCCAGACCCTGGGCGAGCAGTACTTC. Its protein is CASSDPGQTLGEQYF.

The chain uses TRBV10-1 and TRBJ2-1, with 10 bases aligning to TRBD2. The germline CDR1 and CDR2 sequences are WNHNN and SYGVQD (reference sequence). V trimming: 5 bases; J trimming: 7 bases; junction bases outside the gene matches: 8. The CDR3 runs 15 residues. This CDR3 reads CASSRSGGLRNEQFF. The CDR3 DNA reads TGCGCCAGCAGTCGTAGCGGGGGGCTACGTAATGAGCAGTTCTTC.

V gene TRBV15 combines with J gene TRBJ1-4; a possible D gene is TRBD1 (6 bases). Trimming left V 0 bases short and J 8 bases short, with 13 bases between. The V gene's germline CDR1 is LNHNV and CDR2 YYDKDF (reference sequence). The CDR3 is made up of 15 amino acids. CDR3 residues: CATSREGAGVEKLFF. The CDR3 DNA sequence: TGTGCCACCAGCAGAGAGGGGGCCGGCGTGGAAAAACTGTTTTTT. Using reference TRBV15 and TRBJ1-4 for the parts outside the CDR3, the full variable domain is DAMVIQNPRYQVTQFGKPVTLSCSQTLNHNVMYWYQQKSSQAPKLLFHYYDKDFNNEADTPDNFQSRRPNTSFCFLDIRSPGLGDTAMYLCATSREGAGVEKLFFGSGTQLSVL.

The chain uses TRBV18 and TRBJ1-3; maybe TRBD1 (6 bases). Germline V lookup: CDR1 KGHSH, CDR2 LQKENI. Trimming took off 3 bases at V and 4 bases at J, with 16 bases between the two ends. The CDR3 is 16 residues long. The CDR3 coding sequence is TGTGCCAGCTCACCTGTACGACAGGAATCAGGAAACACCATATATTTT. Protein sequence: CASSPVRQESGNTIYF.

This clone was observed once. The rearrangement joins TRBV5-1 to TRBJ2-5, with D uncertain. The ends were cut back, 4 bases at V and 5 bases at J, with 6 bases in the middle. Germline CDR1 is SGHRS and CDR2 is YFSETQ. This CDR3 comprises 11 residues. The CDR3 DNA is TGCGCCAGCAGCGCCGAGGAGACCCAGTACTTC. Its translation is CASSAEETQYF.